The next 28 T cell receptor beta chains were all read from a single sample in a study of CD8+ T cells in alopecia areata. RNA extraction and reverse transcription yielded cDNA as sequencing template. Clones were read by immunoSEQ multiplex PCR, and TCRdb kept only the in-frame ones, dropping some. The sample lists around 180,000 clones, approximately 57% occurring once. Noted treatment: oral pan-JAK inhibitor, 5-10 mg twice daily. This sample comprised CD4+ T cells sorted from blood, obtained at week 24, from a patient treated with tofacitinib. All receptors come from a human donor with alopecia areata.

The chain employs TRBV6-1 and TRBJ2-7, with 8 positions matching TRBD1. V trimming: 0 bases; J trimming: 7 bases; junction bases outside the gene matches: 14. CDR3 size: 17 residues. Germline V lookup: CDR1 MNHNS, CDR2 SASEGT. CDR3 protein: CASSEAKLGQDFREQYF. CDR3 bases: TGTGCCAGCAGTGAAGCTAAGTTGGGACAGGACTTCAGGGAGCAGTACTTC.

This sequence joins TRBV30 and TRBJ1-2; D gene ambiguous. The CDR3 length is 13 residues. V lost 3 bases to trimming and J lost 6 bases, with 14 bases between them. Per germline, CDR1 GTSNPN and CDR2 SVGIG (reference sequence). This chain's CDR3 is CAWSRMGLNGYTF. For the CDR3, the DNA is TGTGCCTGGAGCCGGATGGGGTTGAATGGCTACACCTTC.

This chain links TRBV29-1 with TRBJ2-3; a weak D match, TRBD2 (5 bases). V lost 8 bases to trimming and J lost 2 bases, with 14 bases between them. In germline, CDR1 is SQVTM, CDR2 ANQGSEA. The CDR3 runs 13 residues. The CDR3 loop is CSSGGEDTDTQYF. The CDR3 DNA sequence: TGCAGCTCAGGAGGAGAAGACACAGATACGCAGTATTTT.

The rearrangement joins TRBV29-1 to TRBJ1-4, with D possibly being TRBD1 (6 bases). Trimming took off 5 bases at V and 3 bases at J, with 10 bases between the two ends. The CDR3 totals 13 residues. Germline CDR1 SQVTM, CDR2 ANQGSEA. The CDR3 spells CSVQQGPNEKLFF. For the CDR3, the DNA is TGCAGCGTTCAACAGGGTCCTAATGAAAAACTGTTTTTT.

The rearrangement links TRBV7-6 to TRBJ2-7; the D gene is possibly TRBD1 (6 bases). From germline, CDR1 is SGHVS and CDR2 FNYEAQ. Trimming took off 5 bases at V and 6 bases at J, with 8 bases between the two ends. CDR3 length: 11 residues. CDR3 bases: TGTGCCAGCAGCCAGGACAGCGAGCAGTACTTC. It translates to CASSQDSEQYF.

The chain couples TRBV14 to TRBJ2-7, with 8 bases lining up with TRBD1. CDR3 length equals 14 residues. The J segment lost 3 bases and the V segment lost 8 bases, leaving 9 bases of the junction unmatched. Germline V gene lookup returns CDR1 SGHDN and CDR2 FVKESK. CDR3 in DNA: TGTGCCAGCGGGAAGGGACAGGTACTCTACGAGCAGTACTTC. Amino acids: CASGKGQVLYEQYF.

The chain recombines TRBV5-1 with TRBJ2-1; D call uncertain. V lost 5 bases, J lost 1 base, and 10 bases lay in between. Germline loops: CDR1 SGHRS, CDR2 YFSETQ. CDR3 size: 14 residues. The CDR3 nucleotides are TGCGCCAGCAGAGGTCTTGGGTCCTACAATGAGCAGTTCTTC. Amino acid sequence: CASRGLGSYNEQFF.

CDR3 residues: CASSYDLIYF. The DNA of the CDR3 is TGTGCCAGCAGTTACGATCTCATATATTTT. The V call is TRBV6-6, the J call TRBJ1-3; no clear D. Trimming stripped 2 bases from V and 12 bases from J, with 5 bases between. The CDR3 has 10 amino acids. Germline V gene lookup returns CDR1 MNHNY and CDR2 SVGAGI (reference sequence).

This chain connects TRBV2 to TRBJ1-1; D possibly corresponds to TRBD1 (6 bases). Germline lookup yields CDR1 SNHLY and CDR2 FYNNEI. The CDR3 runs to 15 residues. V was clipped by 11 bases and J by 4 bases, with 23 bases between them. For the CDR3, the DNA is TGTGCCTCCAGCGGGGCAGGGGAGTTTGCCACTGAAGCTTTCTTT. Its translation: CASSGAGEFATEAFF.

This clone came up a few times. CDR3 loop: CASSRRAADTQYF. The CDR3 region has the DNA TGTGCCAGCAGCCGAAGGGCAGCAGATACGCAGTATTTT. The genes are TRBV7-2 and TRBJ2-3; D uncertain. Germline V lookup: CDR1 SGHTA, CDR2 FQGNSA. This CDR3 spans 13 amino acids. Deletions cut 5 bases from V and 4 bases from J, with 10 bases between.

The chain couples TRBV30 to TRBJ2-1; D is unclear. V shed 2 bases and J shed 1 base, with 18 bases lying between them. The CDR3 runs to 17 residues. The V gene's germline CDR1 is GTSNPN and CDR2 SVGIG (reference sequence). CDR3 in DNA: TGTGCCTGGAGTAAAACCGGGCTTCGTGATTCCTACAATGAGCAGTTCTTC. It yields the protein CAWSKTGLRDSYNEQFF.

For the CDR3, the DNA is TGCAGCGCAACACCGACAGATAGCAATCAGCCCCAGCATTTT. Its translation is CSATPTDSNQPQHF. The genes are TRBV29-1 and TRBJ1-5, with D possibly matching TRBD1 (5 bases). Between the trimmed V and J ends, which lost 7 bases and 0 bases, there was a span of 13 bases. The germline V gene has CDR1 SQVTM and CDR2 ANQGSEA. This CDR3 spans 14 amino acids. Combining the CDR3 with reference TRBV29-1 and TRBJ1-5 gives the whole variable domain SAVISQKPSRDICQRGTSLTIQCQVDSQVTMMFWYRQQPGQSLTLIATANQGSEATYESGFVIDKFPISRPNLTFSTLTVSNMSPEDSSIYLCSATPTDSNQPQHFGDGTRLSIL.

The chain recombines TRBV20-1 with TRBJ2-1; no reliable D call. CDR1 is DFQATT and CDR2 is SNEGSKA in the germline V gene (reference sequence). Deletions cut 3 bases from V and 5 bases from J, with 5 bases between. This CDR3 has 11 amino acids. This chain's CDR3 is CSASSDNEQFF. The CDR3 DNA is TGCAGTGCTAGTTCTGACAATGAGCAGTTCTTC.

The chain carries TRBV5-1 and TRBJ2-7, with D maybe TRBD1 (5 bases). V lost 4 bases to trimming and J lost 0 bases, with 11 bases between them. CDR3 length: 14 amino acids. Germline CDR1 SGHRS, CDR2 YFSETQ. Written as DNA, the CDR3 is TGCGCCAGCAGCCTCCGACAGAACTCCTACGAGCAGTACTTC. As protein: CASSLRQNSYEQYF.

V gene TRBV29-1 combines with J gene TRBJ2-1; 13 bases map to TRBD2. CDR3 length equals 15 residues. Germline V gene data show CDR1 as SQVTM and CDR2 as ANQGSEA. The trim removed 7 bases at V and 4 bases at J, leaving 7 bases unmatched. The CDR3: CSAPGLAGLYNEQFF. The CDR3 DNA reads as TGCAGCGCCCCGGGACTAGCGGGGCTATACAATGAGCAGTTCTTC.

The chain combines TRBV12-5 with TRBJ2-7; 7 bases line up with TRBD1. The CDR3 runs to 15 residues. The J segment lost 0 bases and the V segment lost 1 base, leaving 3 bases of the junction unmatched. Per the germline V gene, CDR1 is LGHNT and CDR2 is FRNRAP. The CDR3 loop reads CASGLGQGPSYEQYF. CDR3 sequence (DNA): TGTGCTAGTGGTTTGGGACAGGGTCCCTCCTACGAGCAGTACTTC.

The table lists this clone with a few counts. The gene calls are TRBV29-1 and TRBJ2-3; D perhaps matches TRBD1 (6 bases). From germline, CDR1 is SQVTM and CDR2 ANQGSEA. V gave up 7 bases and J gave up 4 bases, with 21 bases separating them. This CDR3 region has 15 residues. This CDR3 reads CSAQPGQGGPDTQYF. CDR3 bases: TGCAGCGCCCAACCGGGACAAGGCGGGCCAGATACGCAGTATTTT.

This chain uses TRBV5-6 with TRBJ1-5; D not certain. The CDR3 spans 12 residues. CDR1 is SGHDT and CDR2 is YYEEEE in the germline V gene. The V gene lost 1 base and the J gene lost 5 bases, with 4 bases spanning the gap. Here the CDR3 reads CASSLRDQPQHF. DNA of the CDR3: TGTGCCAGCAGCTTGCGGGATCAGCCCCAGCATTTT.

J is TRBJ1-2 and V is TRBV29-1; 7 positions agree with TRBD1. The V gene end was trimmed by 6 bases and the J gene end by 4 bases; junction bases not matched to a gene: 17. The CDR3 loop spans 16 amino acids. Per germline, CDR1 SQVTM and CDR2 ANQGSEA. CDR3 residues: CSVSDRVPQEGYGYTF. The CDR3 nucleotides are TGCAGCGTGAGCGACAGGGTCCCACAGGAGGGCTATGGCTACACCTTC.

The table lists this clone with a few counts. Other DNA sequences within the sample encode an identical CDR3. This chain uses TRBV9 with TRBJ2-2; no clear D. The germline V gene has CDR1 SGDLS and CDR2 YYNGEE. The CDR3 is made up of 13 amino acids. V was trimmed by 0 bases and J by 4 bases, leaving 4 bases between them. Written as DNA, the CDR3 is TGTGCCAGCAGCGTAGTAGTCACCGGGGAGCTGTTTTTT. This codes for CASSVVVTGELFF.

The rearrangement links TRBV10-3 to TRBJ2-3; D unclear. V was trimmed by 4 bases and J by 3 bases, leaving 17 bases between them. Per the germline V gene, CDR1 is ENHRY and CDR2 is SYGVKD. This CDR3 comprises 16 residues. In nucleotides, the CDR3 is TGTGCCATCAGTGTAGGCGGCACCCGGAGTACAGATACGCAGTATTTT. Encoded protein: CAISVGGTRSTDTQYF.

The rearrangement links TRBV10-3 to TRBJ2-3, with 13 nucleotides matching TRBD2. J was trimmed by 4 bases and V by 0 bases; bases with no gene match: 1. The CDR3 has 16 residues. The germline V gene encodes CDR1 ENHRY and CDR2 SYGVKD. CDR3 nucleotides: TGTGCCATCAGTGAGTCGGGACTAGCGGGATCAGATACGCAGTATTTT. Translating gives CAISESGLAGSDTQYF.

The V call is TRBV2, the J call TRBJ1-5, with D possibly being TRBD1 (5 bases). V shed 8 bases and J shed 5 bases, with 19 bases lying between them. This CDR3 contains 15 residues. Germline CDR1 SNHLY, CDR2 FYNNEI. The CDR3 DNA reads as TGTGCCAGCTCAGGCACGAACAGGCCCCATCAGCCCCAGCATTTT. This codes for CASSGTNRPHQPQHF.

The table lists this clone with a few counts. The chain links TRBV10-3 to TRBJ1-2; weak D call: TRBD1 (5 bases). The germline V and J ends were trimmed by 4 bases and 8 bases, with 14 bases remaining between them. The CDR3 totals 13 residues. Germline V gives CDR1 ENHRY, CDR2 SYGVKD. The CDR3 sequence: CAISVVGEDGYTF. CDR3 nucleotides: TGTGCCATCAGTGTTGTGGGGGAGGACGGCTACACCTTC.

The chain is built from TRBV29-1 and TRBJ2-1; TRBD2 agrees at 9 bases. Germline loops: CDR1 SQVTM, CDR2 ANQGSEA. V lost 6 bases to trimming and J lost 7 bases; unmatched junction nucleotides: 10. This CDR3 has 14 amino acids. The CDR3 loop reads CSVAGSGGLNEQFF. In DNA, the CDR3 is TGCAGCGTCGCAGGTAGCGGGGGCTTAAATGAGCAGTTCTTC.

The chain links TRBV29-1 to TRBJ2-5, with D perhaps TRBD2 (7 bases). CDR1 is SQVTM and CDR2 is ANQGSEA in the germline V gene. V lost 3 bases to trimming and J lost 5 bases, with 13 bases between them. This CDR3 is 13 amino acids long. The CDR3 sequence is CSVDGGQEETQYF. CDR3 nucleotide sequence: TGCAGCGTTGACGGGGGGCAGGAGGAGACCCAGTACTTC.

V and J are TRBV10-3 and TRBJ1-2, with D tentatively TRBD1 (5 bases). Germline lookup yields CDR1 ENHRY and CDR2 SYGVKD. Trimming removed 4 bases from V and 2 bases from J, with 14 bases in between. The CDR3 has 15 amino acids. DNA for the CDR3: TGTGCCATCAGTGGTGGAGGGGAAGGGAACTATGGCTACACCTTC. This codes for CAISGGGEGNYGYTF.

The table lists this clone with a count of one. This chain joins TRBV14 and TRBJ2-2, with D tentatively TRBD1 or TRBD2 (6 bases each). Germline V gives CDR1 SGHDN, CDR2 FVKESK. Deletions cut 3 bases from V and 5 bases from J, with 13 bases between. The CDR3 is 15 amino acids. The CDR3 sequence is CASSQFRGRTGELFF. CDR3 in DNA: TGTGCCAGCAGCCAGTTTCGGGGGCGGACCGGGGAGCTGTTTTTT.